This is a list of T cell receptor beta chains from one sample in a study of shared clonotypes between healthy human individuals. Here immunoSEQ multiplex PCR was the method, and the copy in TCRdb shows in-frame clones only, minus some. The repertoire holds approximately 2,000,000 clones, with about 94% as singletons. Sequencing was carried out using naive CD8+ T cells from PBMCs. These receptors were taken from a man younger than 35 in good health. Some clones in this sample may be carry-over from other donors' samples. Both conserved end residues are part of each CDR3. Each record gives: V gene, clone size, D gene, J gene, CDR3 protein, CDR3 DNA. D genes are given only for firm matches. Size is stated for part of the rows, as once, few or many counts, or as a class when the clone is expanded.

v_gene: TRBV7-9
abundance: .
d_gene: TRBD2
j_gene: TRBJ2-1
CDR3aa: CASSWAGGPYNEQFF
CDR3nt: TGTGCCAGCAGCTGGGCGGGAGGGCCCTACAATGAGCAGTTCTTC

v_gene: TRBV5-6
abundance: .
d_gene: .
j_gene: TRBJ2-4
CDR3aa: CASSLWPGLAKNIQYF
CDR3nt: TGTGCCAGCAGCTTGTGGCCGGGTTTAGCCAAAAACATTCAGTACTTC

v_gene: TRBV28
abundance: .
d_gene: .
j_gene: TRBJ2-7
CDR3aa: CASSLIIGQALYEQYF
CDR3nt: TGTGCCAGCAGTTTAATTATAGGGCAGGCCCTCTACGAGCAGTACTTC

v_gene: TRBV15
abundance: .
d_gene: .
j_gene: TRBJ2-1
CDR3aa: CATSRARDFYNEQFF
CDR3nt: TGTGCCACCAGCAGAGCCCGGGACTTTTACAATGAGCAGTTCTTC

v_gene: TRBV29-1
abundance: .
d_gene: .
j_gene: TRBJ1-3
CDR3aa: CSATGPVYGNTIYF
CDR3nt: TGCAGCGCCACGGGACCGGTTTATGGAAACACCATATATTTT

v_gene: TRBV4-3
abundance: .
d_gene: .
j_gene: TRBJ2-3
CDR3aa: CASSQDKGEPIRTDTQYF
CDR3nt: TGCGCCAGCAGCCAAGACAAGGGAGAACCGATACGCACAGATACGCAGTATTTT

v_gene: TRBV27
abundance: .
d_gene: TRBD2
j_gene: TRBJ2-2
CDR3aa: CASSFLSGRRTGELFF
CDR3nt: TGTGCCAGCAGTTTCCTTAGCGGGAGAAGAACCGGGGAGCTGTTTTTT

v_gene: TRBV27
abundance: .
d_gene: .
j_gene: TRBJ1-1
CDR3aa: CASSLSGGNTEAFF
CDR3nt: TGTGCCAGCAGTTTATCGGGCGGGAACACTGAAGCTTTCTTT

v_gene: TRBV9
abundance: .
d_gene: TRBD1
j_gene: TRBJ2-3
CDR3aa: CASSVGLTGITDTQYF
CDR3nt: TGTGCCAGCAGCGTGGGTCTGACAGGGATCACAGATACGCAGTATTTT

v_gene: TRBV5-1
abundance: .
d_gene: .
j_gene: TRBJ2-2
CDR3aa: CASSLAQNLNTGELFF
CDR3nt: TGCGCCAGCAGCTTGGCCCAAAATTTGAACACCGGGGAGCTGTTTTTT

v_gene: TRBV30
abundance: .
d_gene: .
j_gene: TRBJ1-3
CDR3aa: CAWRDGRARTRGNTIYF
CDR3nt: TGTGCCTGGAGGGACGGGAGGGCCAGAACGCGGGGAAACACCATATATTTT

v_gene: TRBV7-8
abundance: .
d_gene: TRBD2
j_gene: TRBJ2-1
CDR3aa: CASSPGLAGVPTDSYNEQFF
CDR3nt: TGTGCCAGCAGCCCTGGACTGGCGGGAGTGCCAACTGACTCCTACAATGAGCAGTTCTTC

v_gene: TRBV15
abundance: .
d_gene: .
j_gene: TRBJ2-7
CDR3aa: CATSMDRGRYEQYF
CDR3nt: TGTGCCACCAGCATGGATCGGGGGCGCTACGAGCAGTACTTC

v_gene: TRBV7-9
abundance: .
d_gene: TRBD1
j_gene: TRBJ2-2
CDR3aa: CASSSPDRVNTGELFF
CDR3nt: TGTGCCAGCAGCTCCCCGGACAGGGTGAACACCGGGGAGCTGTTTTTT

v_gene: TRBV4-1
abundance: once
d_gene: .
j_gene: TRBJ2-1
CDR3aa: CASSQFGGPPRDNEQFF
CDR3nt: TGCGCCAGCAGCCAGTTTGGGGGACCTCCGCGGGACAATGAGCAGTTCTTC

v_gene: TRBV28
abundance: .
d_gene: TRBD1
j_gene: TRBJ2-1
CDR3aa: CASSFIGQGDMDNEQFF
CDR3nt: TGTGCCAGCAGTTTCATTGGACAGGGTGATATGGACAATGAGCAGTTCTTC

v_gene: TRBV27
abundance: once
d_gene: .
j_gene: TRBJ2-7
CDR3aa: CASSILEGEQYF
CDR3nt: TGTGCCAGCAGTATCCTTGAAGGGGAGCAGTACTTC

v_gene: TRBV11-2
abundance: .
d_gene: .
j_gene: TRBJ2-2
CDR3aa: CASWKKGSGNTGELFF
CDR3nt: TGTGCGAGCTGGAAAAAAGGGTCGGGAAACACCGGGGAGCTGTTTTTT

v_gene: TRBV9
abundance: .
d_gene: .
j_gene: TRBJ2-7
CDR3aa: CASSSGSPYEQYF
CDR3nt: TGTGCCAGCAGCTCCGGGTCGCCCTACGAGCAGTACTTC

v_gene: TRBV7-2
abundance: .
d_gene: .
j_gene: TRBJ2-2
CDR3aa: CASSLPFAGELFF
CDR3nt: TGTGCCAGCAGCTTACCCTTCGCCGGGGAGCTGTTTTTT

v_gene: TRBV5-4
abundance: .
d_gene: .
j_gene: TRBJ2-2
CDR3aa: CASSLEINTGELFF
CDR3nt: TGTGCCAGCAGCTTGGAAATAAACACCGGGGAGCTGTTTTTT

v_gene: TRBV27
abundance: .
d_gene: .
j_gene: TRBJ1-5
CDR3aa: CASSSGAEIYSNQPQHF
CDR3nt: TGTGCCAGCAGTTCTGGGGCAGAGATCTATAGCAATCAGCCCCAGCATTTT

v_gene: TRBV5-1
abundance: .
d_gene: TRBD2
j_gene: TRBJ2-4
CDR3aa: CASSLAASGPKNIQYF
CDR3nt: TGCGCCAGCAGCTTGGCCGCTAGCGGTCCCAAAAACATTCAGTACTTC

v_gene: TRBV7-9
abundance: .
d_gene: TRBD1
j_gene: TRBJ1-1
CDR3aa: CASSFQGANTEAFF
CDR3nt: TGTGCCAGCAGCTTTCAGGGGGCGAACACTGAAGCTTTCTTT

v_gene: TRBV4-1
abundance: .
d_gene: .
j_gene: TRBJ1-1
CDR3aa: CASSQSGGTPTEAFF
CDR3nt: TGCGCCAGCAGCCAGTCCGGGGGGACACCGACTGAAGCTTTCTTT

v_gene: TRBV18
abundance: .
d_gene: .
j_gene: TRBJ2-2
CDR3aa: CASSPRDPPTGELFF
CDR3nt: TGTGCCAGCTCGCCTCGGGACCCTCCAACCGGGGAGCTGTTTTTT

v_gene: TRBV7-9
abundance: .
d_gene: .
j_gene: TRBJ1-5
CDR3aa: CASSPGRVGNQPQHF
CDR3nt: TGTGCCAGCAGCCCAGGGAGGGTGGGGAATCAGCCCCAGCATTTT

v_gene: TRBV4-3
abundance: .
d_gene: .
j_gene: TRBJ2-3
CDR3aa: CASSQGRESGDTQYF
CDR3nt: TGCGCCAGCAGCCAAGGCAGGGAATCAGGAGATACGCAGTATTTT

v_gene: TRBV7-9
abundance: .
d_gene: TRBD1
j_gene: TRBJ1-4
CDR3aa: CASSSRQGGPNEKLFF
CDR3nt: TGTGCCAGCAGCTCACGACAGGGGGGCCCTAATGAAAAACTGTTTTTT

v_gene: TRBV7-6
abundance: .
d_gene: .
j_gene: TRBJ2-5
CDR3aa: CASSLSRAGETQYF
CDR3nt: TGTGCCAGCAGCTTATCTCGGGCCGGAGAGACCCAGTACTTC

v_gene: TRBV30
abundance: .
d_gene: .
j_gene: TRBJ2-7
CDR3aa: CACQRQGEQYF
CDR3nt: TGTGCCTGCCAAAGGCAGGGCGAGCAGTACTTC

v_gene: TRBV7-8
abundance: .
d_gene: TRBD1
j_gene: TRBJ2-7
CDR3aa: CASSYSGGGPYEQYF
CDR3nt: TGTGCCAGCAGCTACTCAGGGGGCGGCCCCTACGAGCAGTACTTC

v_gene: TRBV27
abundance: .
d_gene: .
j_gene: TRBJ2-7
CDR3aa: CASSSDVGMYEQYF
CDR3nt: TGTGCCAGCAGTTCCGATGTAGGCATGTACGAGCAGTACTTC

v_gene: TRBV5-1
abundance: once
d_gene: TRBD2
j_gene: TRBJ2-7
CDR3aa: CASGGAYEQYF
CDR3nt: TGCGCCAGCGGGGGGGCCTACGAGCAGTACTTC

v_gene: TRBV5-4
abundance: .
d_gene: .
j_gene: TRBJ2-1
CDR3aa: CASRSLGVGVLDQTDEQFF
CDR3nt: TGTGCCAGCAGAAGCTTAGGGGTGGGGGTCTTAGACCAGACCGATGAGCAGTTCTTC

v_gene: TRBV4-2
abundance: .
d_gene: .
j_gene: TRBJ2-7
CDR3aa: CASSPRSGLSYEQYF
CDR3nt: TGTGCCAGCAGCCCTAGATCAGGCCTCTCCTACGAGCAGTACTTC

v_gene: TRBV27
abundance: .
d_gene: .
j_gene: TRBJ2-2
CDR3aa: CASSLLRDARTGELFF
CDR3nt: TGTGCCAGCAGTCTCCTCCGGGACGCAAGGACCGGGGAGCTGTTTTTT

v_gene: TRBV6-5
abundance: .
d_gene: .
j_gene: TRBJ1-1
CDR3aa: CASSYLENTEAFF
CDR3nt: TGTGCCAGCAGTTATCTTGAGAACACTGAAGCTTTCTTT

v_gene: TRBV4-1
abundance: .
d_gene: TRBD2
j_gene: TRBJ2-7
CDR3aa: CASSQREAGLAPYEQYF
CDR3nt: TGCGCCAGCAGCCAACGGGAGGCGGGACTAGCTCCCTACGAGCAGTACTTC

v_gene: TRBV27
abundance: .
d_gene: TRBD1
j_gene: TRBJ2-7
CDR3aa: CASSYSRDRGYEQYF
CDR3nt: TGTGCCAGCAGCTATTCCCGGGACAGGGGTTACGAGCAGTACTTC

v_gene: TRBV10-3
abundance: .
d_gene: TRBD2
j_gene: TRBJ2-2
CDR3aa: CATGAGLAGTGELFF
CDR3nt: TGTGCCACCGGGGCGGGACTAGCAGGCACCGGGGAGCTGTTTTTT

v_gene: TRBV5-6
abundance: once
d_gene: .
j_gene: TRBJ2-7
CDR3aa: CASSLGLAPTYEQYF
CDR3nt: TGTGCCAGCAGCTTGGGGCTAGCGCCAACCTACGAGCAGTACTTC

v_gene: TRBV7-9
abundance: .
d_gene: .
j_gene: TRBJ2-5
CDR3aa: CASSLAPRKGGETQYF
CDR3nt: TGTGCCAGCAGCTTAGCGCCGAGGAAGGGCGGGGAGACCCAGTACTTC

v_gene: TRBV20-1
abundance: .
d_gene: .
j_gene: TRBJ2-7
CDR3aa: CSARVGSEQYF
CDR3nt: TGCAGTGCCAGGGTGGGTAGCGAGCAGTACTTC

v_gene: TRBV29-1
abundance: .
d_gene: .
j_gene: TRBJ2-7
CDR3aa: CSVVTTVNSYEQYF
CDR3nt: TGCAGCGTCGTGACTACCGTCAACTCCTACGAGCAGTACTTC